The clone carrying this TCR beta chain was recorded a few times. Antigen specificity is unknown. TCRdb re-called the reads with MiXCR, one entry per CDR3 protein. This sample has 700,000 to 900,000 distinct CDR3 sequences, with just under 30% found just once. The data stem from a study of T cell repertoires in cytomegalovirus infection. Broader study findings: Dominating the ex vivo response were TCR beta clonotypes that were CMV-specific and HLA-C-restricted.

CDR1 and CDR2 from the germline V gene are SNHLY and FYNNEI. This CDR3 spans 15 amino acids. J lost 6 bases, V lost 5 bases, and 7 bases had no gene match. This clonotype originated in a human donor in good health (CMV status not recorded). Some clones in this sample may be carry-over from other donors' samples. Sequenced material: cultured CD8+ T cells from PBMCs, taken from culture after CMV antigen stimulation. The chain couples TRBV2 to TRBJ1-6, with TRBD1 identical over 7 bases. The CDR3 reads CASSPRQGGNSPLHF. As DNA, the CDR3 is TGTGCCAGCAGTCCCCGACAGGGTGGTAATTCACCCCTCCACTTT.